A selection of T cell receptor beta chains follows, all from one sample in a study of identical twins. TCRdb reprocessed the 5' RACE reads via MiXCR and lists one record per CDR3 protein. This table holds roughly 540,000 distinct CDR3 sequences, approximately 22% found once. A further study also used this sample, focusing on T cells expressing NK-cell markers.

Sequencing input: CD4+ T cells sorted from blood. These receptors came from a woman younger than 35 in good health. The CDR3 runs from the conserved cysteine through the conserved F or W. A D gene is named only where the DNA matches it firmly. Not every row has a clone size; where given, it reads once, few, many or a size class.

len,d_gene,v_gene,abundance,j_gene,CDR3nt,CDR3aa
16,-,TRBV11-2,few,TRBJ2-1,TGTGCCAGCAGCTTAAGGCGCGGCGGGACCTACAATGAGCAGTTCTTC,CASSLRRGGTYNEQFF
15,-,TRBV4-3,-,TRBJ2-2,TGCGCCAGCAGCCAAGCGGCTGGGAACACCGGGGAGCTGTTTTTT,CASSQAAGNTGELFF
12,-,TRBV12-3/TRBV12-4,many,TRBJ2-1,TGTGCCAGCAGCCCTCGGTACAATGAGCAGTTCTTC,CASSPRYNEQFF
13,-,TRBV7-2,-,TRBJ2-1,TGTGCCAGCAGCTTAGAACTACTCCATGAGCAGTTCTTC,CASSLELLHEQFF
16,TRBD1,TRBV10-2,-,TRBJ2-5,TGCGCCAGCAGCAGCGGACAGGGCGGCGTTATAGAGACCCAGTACTTC,CASSSGQGGVIETQYF
15,-,TRBV10-3,few,TRBJ2-7,TGTGCCATCAGTGAGTCCCCAGGAAGTCACCACGAGCAGTACTTC,CAISESPGSHHEQYF
13,-,TRBV5-1,-,TRBJ2-1,TGCGCCAGCAGGGTCAGGGGCAACAATGAGCAGTTCTTC,CASRVRGNNEQFF
14,TRBD1,TRBV14,-,TRBJ2-5,TGTGCCAGCAGCCAAGCCTACAGGGGCCAGACCCAGTACTTC,CASSQAYRGQTQYF
15,-,TRBV9,-,TRBJ2-2,TGTGCCAGCAGCGTAGCGGATCCACGGTACGGGGAGCTGTTTTTT,CASSVADPRYGELFF
18,TRBD1,TRBV20-1,few,TRBJ1-4,TGCAGTGCTCCTGCCCCGACAGGGTTAATTTTGAGTACCGAAAAACTGTTTTTT,CSAPAPTGLILSTEKLFF